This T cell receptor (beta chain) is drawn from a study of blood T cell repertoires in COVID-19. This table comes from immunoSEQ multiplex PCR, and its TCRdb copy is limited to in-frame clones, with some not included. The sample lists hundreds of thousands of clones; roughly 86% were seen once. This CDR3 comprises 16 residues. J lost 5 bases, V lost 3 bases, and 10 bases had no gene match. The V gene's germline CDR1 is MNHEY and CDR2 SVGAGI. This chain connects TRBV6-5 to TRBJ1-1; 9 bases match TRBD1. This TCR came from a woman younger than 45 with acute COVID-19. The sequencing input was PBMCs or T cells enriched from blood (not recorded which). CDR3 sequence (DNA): TGTGCCAGCAGTTATAGGACAGGGGAAAGGAGGACTGAAGCTTTCTTT. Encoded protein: CASSYRTGERRTEAFF.